This is a list of T cell receptor beta chains from one sample in a study of cytomegalovirus exposure and HLA in healthy donors. The assay was immunoSEQ multiplex PCR, and TCRdb's table has in-frame clones only and misses some. In the table there are under 250,000 clones, around four fifths of which are singletons. The specimen was PBMCs. These TCRs come from a male donor in good health and CMV-seronegative. Both conserved end residues are part of each CDR3. The D gene is left open where the match is weak. A row's size may be missing; if present it is once, few, many or a size class.

V: TRBV10-1
D: NA
size: NA
J: TRBJ2-1
DNA: TGCGCCAGCAGCACGCACCGGGCCTACAATGAGCAGTTCTTC
CDR3: CASSTHRAYNEQFF

V: TRBV10-2
D: TRBD1
size: NA
J: TRBJ2-3
DNA: TGCGCCAGCAGTGAGGACAGGGCGGCAGATACGCAGTATTTT
CDR3: CASSEDRAADTQYF

V: TRBV6-5
D: NA
size: once
J: TRBJ2-2
DNA: TGTGCCAGCAGTTACGCGGGGCTCGGGGAGCTGTTTTTT
CDR3: CASSYAGLGELFF

V: TRBV5-3
D: TRBD2
size: NA
J: TRBJ2-3
DNA: TGTGCCAGAAGCTGGCATAGAGGGCGGACTAGCGGCACAGATACGCAGTATTTT
CDR3: CARSWHRGRTSGTDTQYF

V: TRBV7-2
D: TRBD1
size: NA
J: TRBJ1-5
DNA: TGTGCCAGCAGCCGAAACAGGGGTAATCAGCCCCAGCATTTT
CDR3: CASSRNRGNQPQHF

V: TRBV9
D: NA
size: NA
J: TRBJ2-1
DNA: TGTGCCAGCAGCGTTGGCCATTTCAATGAGCAGTTCTTC
CDR3: CASSVGHFNEQFF

V: TRBV30
D: TRBD1
size: NA
J: TRBJ2-3
DNA: TGTGCCTGGAGTATTCTGGGACAGGGAGGGAAAGATACGCAGTATTTT
CDR3: CAWSILGQGGKDTQYF

V: TRBV4-1
D: TRBD1
size: NA
J: TRBJ2-1
DNA: TGCGCCAGCAGCCAAGAGGACAGGGGGGTATACAATGAGCAGTTCTTC
CDR3: CASSQEDRGVYNEQFF

V: TRBV18
D: NA
size: NA
J: TRBJ2-1
DNA: TGTGCCAGCTCACCCGAACTCAAGAACAATGAGCAGTTCTTC
CDR3: CASSPELKNNEQFF

V: TRBV11-2
D: TRBD1
size: NA
J: TRBJ1-2
DNA: TGTGCCAGCAGCTTAGAGGACAGGGGGAGAGGCTACACCTTC
CDR3: CASSLEDRGRGYTF

V: TRBV5-1
D: TRBD1
size: NA
J: TRBJ1-2
DNA: TGCGCCAGCAGCTTGGGGACAGGGAACTACACCTTC
CDR3: CASSLGTGNYTF

V: TRBV27
D: TRBD1
size: NA
J: TRBJ1-2
DNA: TGTGCCAGCAGTCTCGGTGGGACAGGGTCGTTTGGCTACACCTTC
CDR3: CASSLGGTGSFGYTF

V: TRBV7-9
D: NA
size: NA
J: TRBJ2-2
DNA: TGTGCCAGCAGCTCGCAGGCGAACACCGGGGAGCTGTTTTTT
CDR3: CASSSQANTGELFF

V: TRBV25-1
D: TRBD1
size: NA
J: TRBJ1-6
DNA: TGTGCCAGCAGGGGGACAGGGGGTGGATCACCCCTCCACTTT
CDR3: CASRGTGGGSPLHF

V: TRBV27
D: TRBD2
size: NA
J: TRBJ2-3
DNA: TGTGCCAGCAGCCGAACGGGACTAAACACAGATACGCAGTATTTT
CDR3: CASSRTGLNTDTQYF

V: TRBV29-1
D: TRBD2
size: NA
J: TRBJ2-7
DNA: TGCAGCGTTAAGGCGACTAGCGGATCCTACGAGCAGTACTTC
CDR3: CSVKATSGSYEQYF

V: TRBV6-5
D: TRBD1
size: NA
J: TRBJ1-2
DNA: TGTGCCAGCAGCCACCATGGACAGGAAGAAGGCTACACCTTC
CDR3: CASSHHGQEEGYTF

V: TRBV28
D: NA
size: once
J: TRBJ2-7
DNA: TGTGCCAGCAGTCCCCGTAGCGGTAGCTACGAGCAGTACTTC
CDR3: CASSPRSGSYEQYF